This T cell receptor (beta chain) was recorded in a study of blood T cell repertoires in COVID-19 (dated by TCRdb to 2020 to 2022). About the study as a whole: The collaborator samples originated in the United States, Italy and Spain and spanned the acute and convalescent phases of COVID-19. The material from the prospective study consisted of cDNA or gDNA derived from T cells, B-cell-depleted T cells, or PBMCs. The dataset comprised deeply sampled blood TCRbeta repertoires from subjects exposed to, actively infected with, or recovered from COVID-19. The repertoires were released in a freely available public database meant as a resource for research on the immune response to SARS-CoV-2. The samples were drawn from two sources: the first 160 participants of the ongoing ImmuneRACE study, and 1,000 to 1,500 subjects contributed by 6 global collaborators. The sample metadata nearly always contained a de-identified subject ID, COVID-19 status, age in years and sex. Where available, HLA class I and class II types were taken from metadata supplied by the sample provider and were not determined by assay-based typing. Overall study results and their limits: How much clinical and demographic metadata was included differed by source and by participant, and the metadata was provided uncurated.

TCRbeta CDR3 regions were amplified from genomic DNA by means of the immunoSEQ Assay, a bias-controlled multiplex PCR. The paper's processing steps were these. The number of nucleated cells in each sample was estimated from the amplification of reference gene primers within the assay. To quantify the absolute abundance of each unique TCRbeta CDR3 rearrangement, sequence reads were collapsed and filtered. Productive Simpson clonality was computed per sample as the square root of Simpson's diversity index over productive rearrangements. TCRdb obtained this table from immuneACCESS and retained in-frame rearrangements with V and J assigned. These tables miss some clones; where compared with another copy, unresolved V genes account for less than half of the shortfall, and the remainder is unexplained. Clone size and V and J calls were adopted from that table, with D and trimming inferred from the DNA. The sample table contains fewer than 300,000 clones; only one count was recorded for just over 85% of them. The top ten constitute around 15% of the sample.

CDR1 is given as SGHAT and CDR2 as FQNNGV, both from the germline V gene. Unmatched junction bases come to 6, with V trimmed by 2 bases and J by 2 bases. Measured from the cysteine to the phenylalanine, the CDR3 is 15 residues long. Of the read, only the CDR3 DNA is kept; its 45 bases are in frame from base 1. Participants in the prospective study were enrolled through a virtual design, were aged 18 to 89 years, and lived in 24 United States geographic areas. To assign participants to cohorts, the prospective study relied on clinical history that participants themselves reported in a screening survey and a study questionnaire. Recovered participants in ImmuneRACE Cohort 3 were defined by two consecutive negative NP/OP PCR tests, clearance by a healthcare professional, or resolution of symptoms. In the prospective study, mobile phlebotomists collected whole blood, serum and a nasopharyngeal or oropharyngeal swab from each participant. Participants in the prospective study had the option to provide additional blood draws and questionnaires over an approximately 2-month period. Before DNA extraction, prospective study blood samples were shipped either frozen or at room temperature.

As regards this clone: This clone's antigen is unknown. The record has no base qualities; no much larger clone is one base away.

The clonotype comes from a young man who had recovered from COVID-19. Material: PBMCs or T cells enriched from blood (not recorded which). This sequence uses TRBV11-2 and TRBJ2-7, with 7 bases in between that match TRBD2. The bases read TGTGCCAGCAGCTTATGGCGGGAGCCTACCTACGAGCAGTACTTC. It is translated as CASSLWREPTYEQYF.